Listed below are T cell receptor beta chains from one sample, sequenced in a study of blood T cells in healthy people across ages. Each CDR3 protein is one row after TCRdb ran MiXCR on the 5' RACE reads. There are approximately 730,000 distinct CDR3 sequences in the sample; roughly 43% occur only once, and 20% to 25% lies in the top ten. The sequenced material came from blood. The receptors shown here come from a woman aged 55-70 years in good health. Both conserved end residues are part of each CDR3. Each record gives: CDR3 length, D gene, V gene, J gene, clone size, CDR3 protein, CDR3 DNA. The D gene is left open where the match is weak. Expanded clones get a size class; other rows say once, few or many, or leave the size out.

length: 14
D: NA
V: TRBV6-6
J: TRBJ2-7
size: NA
CDR3: CASSNPGSLYEQYF
DNA: TGTGCCAGCAGCAACCCCGGGAGCTTATACGAGCAGTACTTC

length: 15
D: NA
V: TRBV27
J: TRBJ1-1
size: NA
CDR3: CASSFGAKGDTEAFF
DNA: TGTGCCAGCAGTTTTGGGGCTAAGGGGGACACTGAAGCTTTCTTT

length: 14
D: NA
V: TRBV29-1
J: TRBJ2-5
size: NA
CDR3: CSVEDASYQETQYF
DNA: TGCAGCGTTGAAGATGCAAGTTACCAAGAGACCCAGTACTTC

length: 18
D: NA
V: TRBV14
J: TRBJ2-1
size: NA
CDR3: CASSPRQKVGGANNEQFF
DNA: TGTGCCAGCAGCCCAAGACAAAAGGTCGGGGGAGCTAACAATGAGCAGTTCTTC

length: 13
D: TRBD2
V: TRBV20-1
J: TRBJ2-3
size: few
CDR3: CRGSGGATDTQYF
DNA: TGCAGAGGAAGCGGGGGGGCAACAGATACGCAGTATTTT

length: 14
D: NA
V: TRBV7-9
J: TRBJ2-3
size: NA
CDR3: CASSLVTGPDTQYF
DNA: TGTGCCAGCAGCTTAGTTACGGGGCCAGATACGCAGTATTTT

length: 15
D: NA
V: TRBV6-1
J: TRBJ2-4
size: NA
CDR3: CASSEGPQAKNIQYF
DNA: TGTGCCAGCAGTGAAGGGCCGCAAGCCAAAAACATTCAGTACTTC

length: 12
D: NA
V: TRBV7-9
J: TRBJ1-4
size: many
CDR3: CASRRGNEKLFF
DNA: TGTGCCAGTCGACGCGGCAATGAAAAACTGTTTTTT

length: 12
D: NA
V: TRBV2
J: TRBJ2-7
size: few
CDR3: CASTKDVDEQYF
DNA: TGTGCCAGCACCAAGGACGTCGACGAGCAGTACTTC

length: 14
D: TRBD1
V: TRBV29-1
J: TRBJ2-5
size: many
CDR3: CSVLGGQGQETQYF
DNA: TGCAGCGTTCTTGGAGGACAGGGCCAAGAGACCCAGTACTTC

length: 15
D: TRBD2
V: TRBV18
J: TRBJ2-5
size: NA
CDR3: CASSPGTRVVETQYF
DNA: TGTGCCAGCTCACCCGGGACTAGAGTCGTGGAGACCCAGTACTTC

length: 15
D: NA
V: TRBV12-3/TRBV12-4
J: TRBJ2-7
size: once
CDR3: CASSTTGGPSYEQYF
DNA: TGTGCCAGCAGTACAACCGGGGGGCCATCCTACGAGCAGTACTTC

length: 14
D: NA
V: TRBV19
J: TRBJ2-7
size: few
CDR3: CASSIGKFTYEQYF
DNA: TGTGCCAGTAGTATAGGAAAGTTTACCTACGAGCAGTACTTC

length: 15
D: TRBD2
V: TRBV12-3/TRBV12-4
J: TRBJ2-4
size: few
CDR3: CASSFTSGTKEERYF
DNA: TGTGCCAGCAGTTTTACTAGCGGGACAAAAGAAGAGCGGTACTTC

length: 16
D: NA
V: TRBV18
J: TRBJ2-1
size: NA
CDR3: CASSPRTESSYNEQFF
DNA: TGTGCCAGCTCACCTCGGACAGAGAGCTCCTACAATGAGCAGTTCTTC

length: 15
D: NA
V: TRBV30
J: TRBJ2-3
size: NA
CDR3: CAWRDLATPTDTQYF
DNA: TGTGCCTGGAGAGATCTAGCGACCCCCACAGATACGCAGTATTTT

length: 18
D: TRBD2
V: TRBV5-1
J: TRBJ2-5
size: NA
CDR3: CASSLGTSGRSKRETQYF
DNA: TGCGCCAGCAGCCTGGGGACTAGCGGGAGATCAAAGCGGGAGACCCAGTACTTC

length: 14
D: NA
V: TRBV29-1
J: TRBJ2-2
size: NA
CDR3: CSVSGPTNTGELFF
DNA: TGCAGCGTTTCGGGGCCCACGAACACCGGGGAGCTGTTTTTT

length: 14
D: TRBD2
V: TRBV7-9
J: TRBJ2-1
size: few
CDR3: CASSLVAGTNEQFF
DNA: TGTGCCAGCAGCTTAGTAGCGGGAACGAATGAGCAGTTCTTC

length: 16
D: NA
V: TRBV20-1
J: TRBJ1-5
size: NA
CDR3: CSARRDERYSNQPQHF
DNA: TGCAGTGCTAGAAGGGACGAACGATATAGCAATCAGCCCCAGCATTTT

length: 12
D: NA
V: TRBV20-1
J: TRBJ2-5
size: NA
CDR3: CSASSYRETQYF
DNA: TGCAGTGCTAGCTCCTACCGGGAGACCCAGTACTTC

length: 19
D: TRBD2
V: TRBV24-1
J: TRBJ2-1
size: NA
CDR3: CATGDSPTNSGSPYNEQFF
DNA: TGTGCCACCGGTGATTCCCCCACCAATAGCGGGAGCCCGTACAATGAGCAGTTCTTC

length: 14
D: NA
V: TRBV27
J: TRBJ2-7
size: few
CDR3: CASSVSGVSYEQYF
DNA: TGTGCCAGCAGTGTATCGGGGGTCTCCTACGAGCAGTACTTC

length: 12
D: NA
V: TRBV5-1
J: TRBJ2-7
size: few
CDR3: CASSLEGTEQYF
DNA: TGCGCCAGCAGCTTGGAGGGGACCGAGCAGTACTTC

length: 12
D: NA
V: TRBV6-2/TRBV6-3
J: TRBJ2-5
size: NA
CDR3: CASRSISETQYF
DNA: TGTGCCAGCAGATCGATCTCGGAGACCCAGTACTTC

length: 15
D: TRBD1
V: TRBV12-3/TRBV12-4
J: TRBJ2-3
size: NA
CDR3: CASSSGTGETDTQYF
DNA: TGTGCCAGCAGTTCCGGGACAGGGGAGACAGATACGCAGTATTTT

length: 16
D: NA
V: TRBV2
J: TRBJ2-1
size: NA
CDR3: CASSVRLVTSHNEQFF
DNA: TGTGCCAGCAGTGTAAGGCTAGTCACCTCCCACAATGAGCAGTTCTTC

length: 14
D: NA
V: TRBV9
J: TRBJ2-1
size: few
CDR3: CASSVGLNNNEQFF
DNA: TGTGCCAGCAGCGTAGGACTGAATAACAATGAGCAGTTCTTC

length: 13
D: NA
V: TRBV2
J: TRBJ1-1
size: few
CDR3: CASSDGMNTEAFF
DNA: TGTGCCAGCAGTGACGGAATGAACACTGAAGCTTTCTTT

length: 11
D: NA
V: TRBV10-3
J: TRBJ1-1
size: NA
CDR3: CAISGATEAFF
DNA: TGTGCCATCTCCGGGGCAACTGAAGCTTTCTTT

length: 12
D: NA
V: TRBV28
J: TRBJ2-5
size: NA
CDR3: CASSRAKETQYF
DNA: TGTGCCAGCAGTCGAGCGAAAGAGACCCAGTACTTC

length: 15
D: TRBD1
V: TRBV9
J: TRBJ1-6
size: NA
CDR3: CASSADRGEISPLHF
DNA: TGTGCCAGCAGCGCAGACAGGGGGGAAATTTCACCCCTCCACTTT

length: 14
D: TRBD2
V: TRBV7-9
J: TRBJ2-5
size: NA
CDR3: CASSLSASGETQYF
DNA: TGTGCCAGCAGCTTATCGGCTAGCGGTGAGACCCAGTACTTC

length: 16
D: NA
V: TRBV9
J: TRBJ1-1
size: NA
CDR3: CASSATGQVTNTEAFF
DNA: TGTGCCAGCAGCGCAACCGGGCAGGTTACGAACACTGAAGCTTTCTTT

length: 15
D: NA
V: TRBV7-2
J: TRBJ1-2
size: few
CDR3: CASSFTGTGRYGYTF
DNA: TGTGCCAGCAGCTTCACCGGGACGGGGCGCTATGGCTACACCTTC

length: 18
D: TRBD1
V: TRBV15
J: TRBJ1-2
size: NA
CDR3: CATTLSPYRGAPIYGYTF
DNA: TGTGCCACCACCTTGAGTCCTTACAGGGGAGCGCCCATCTATGGCTACACCTTC

length: 17
D: NA
V: TRBV6-1
J: TRBJ2-3
size: NA
CDR3: CASSEGGGAPRTDTQYF
DNA: TGTGCCAGCAGTGAAGGTGGGGGAGCACCACGAACAGATACGCAGTATTTT

length: 13
D: NA
V: TRBV4-3
J: TRBJ2-3
size: NA
CDR3: CASSQLTTDTQYF
DNA: TGCGCCAGCAGCCAACTGACTACGGATACGCAGTATTTT

length: 14
D: TRBD1
V: TRBV5-6
J: TRBJ2-1
size: few
CDR3: CASRGQGAKNEQFF
DNA: TGTGCCAGCAGAGGGCAGGGGGCTAAGAATGAGCAGTTCTTC

length: 13
D: NA
V: TRBV29-1
J: TRBJ1-2
size: few
CDR3: CSVDLTGIAGYTF
DNA: TGCAGCGTTGATCTTACAGGGATCGCTGGCTACACCTTC

length: 15
D: NA
V: TRBV5-1
J: TRBJ2-7
size: NA
CDR3: CASSGRTDRTYEQYF
DNA: TGCGCCAGCAGCGGAAGGACGGACCGGACTTACGAGCAGTACTTC

length: 15
D: TRBD1
V: TRBV12-3/TRBV12-4
J: TRBJ2-1
size: many
CDR3: CASSPQGASYNEQFF
DNA: TGTGCCAGCAGCCCACAGGGGGCCTCCTACAATGAGCAGTTCTTC

length: 17
D: NA
V: TRBV6-6
J: TRBJ2-6
size: few
CDR3: CASSYGTFSSGANVLTF
DNA: TGTGCCAGCAGTTACGGGACTTTTAGCTCTGGGGCCAACGTCCTGACTTTC

length: 15
D: NA
V: TRBV7-9
J: TRBJ2-5
size: few
CDR3: CASSPPLGEKETQYF
DNA: TGTGCCAGCAGTCCACCCCTAGGAGAGAAAGAGACCCAGTACTTC

length: 14
D: NA
V: TRBV5-6
J: TRBJ2-5
size: NA
CDR3: CASSGAGYEETQYF
DNA: TGTGCCAGCAGCGGGGCAGGGTATGAAGAGACCCAGTACTTC

length: 11
D: NA
V: TRBV29-1
J: TRBJ2-5
size: NA
CDR3: CSVWLVPTQYF
DNA: TGCAGCGTTTGGCTGGTCCCGACCCAGTACTTC

length: 18
D: NA
V: TRBV12-3/TRBV12-4
J: TRBJ2-1
size: NA
CDR3: CASSLAGMGPGNYNEQFF
DNA: TGTGCCAGCAGTTTGGCGGGGATGGGCCCCGGCAACTACAATGAGCAGTTCTTC

length: 13
D: TRBD2
V: TRBV20-1
J: TRBJ2-5
size: few
CDR3: CSARREGRETQYF
DNA: TGCAGTGCCAGAAGGGAGGGGAGAGAGACCCAGTACTTC

length: 14
D: NA
V: TRBV12-3/TRBV12-4
J: TRBJ2-7
size: few
CDR3: CASSPGQTTYEQYF
DNA: TGTGCCAGCAGTCCCGGGCAAACTACCTACGAGCAGTACTTC

length: 15
D: TRBD1
V: TRBV5-1
J: TRBJ1-2
size: NA
CDR3: CASSLDPGTGVGYTF
DNA: TGCGCCAGCAGCTTGGACCCCGGGACAGGGGTCGGCTACACCTTC

length: 16
D: TRBD1
V: TRBV5-1
J: TRBJ2-5
size: few
CDR3: CASSFSGQGTGETQYF
DNA: TGCGCCAGCAGCTTCTCTGGACAGGGAACTGGAGAGACCCAGTACTTC

length: 14
D: NA
V: TRBV20-1
J: TRBJ1-2
size: NA
CDR3: CSADKGSIDYGYTF
DNA: TGCAGTGCGGATAAGGGGAGTATCGACTATGGCTACACCTTC